One and the same sample provided the 16 T cell receptor beta chains below, sequenced in a study of CD8 T cells in ankylosing spondylitis. In TCRdb, the 5' RACE reads were re-called with MiXCR into one record per CDR3 protein. Of 380,000 or so distinct CDR3 sequences listed, 20% are singletons. Material: blood, either unsorted or a sorted T cell fraction (not recorded which). All receptors derive from a male donor with ankylosing spondylitis or in good health (not recorded which).

This clonotype was found many times. The chain links TRBV3-1 to TRBJ2-1; 12 nucleotides agree with TRBD2. The CDR3 runs 15 residues. Germline-derived CDR1 and CDR2 are LGHDT and YNNKEL (reference sequence). Trimming removed 3 bases from V and 7 bases from J; junction bases left unmatched: 4. CDR3 loop: CASSHTSGGLNEQFF. Here the CDR3 DNA reads TGTGCCAGCAGCCACACTAGCGGGGGGTTGAATGAGCAGTTCTTC.

This chain uses TRBV4-1 with TRBJ2-7; 10 bases match TRBD1. The CDR3 runs 14 residues. CDR1 and CDR2 from the germline V gene are MGHRA and YSYEKL. With 4 bases clipped from V and 5 bases from J, the junction kept 5 bases outside the gene matches. CDR3 nucleotide sequence: TGCGCCAGCAGCCCCGGACAGGGGGGCCACGAGCAGTACTTC. Its translation is CASSPGQGGHEQYF.

The chain has TRBV12-3 or TRBV12-4 and TRBJ2-6, with 9 bases matching TRBD1. With V trimmed by 3 bases and J by 0 bases, 12 bases remained unmatched. This CDR3 spans 20 amino acids. This CDR3 is CASSLSVGTGQFSGANVLTF. In DNA form, the CDR3 reads TGTGCCAGCAGTTTGTCGGTTGGGACAGGGCAATTCTCTGGGGCCAACGTCCTGACTTTC.

This clonotype was counted between two and nine times. This chain links TRBV5-5 with TRBJ2-7; tentatively, D is TRBD1 (6 bases). V lost 4 bases and J 4 bases, leaving 21 bases between the germline ends. This CDR3 has 16 amino acids. In germline, CDR1 is SGHKS, CDR2 YYEKEE (reference sequence). CDR3 in amino acids: CASSITGFRRTYEQYF. In DNA form, the CDR3 reads TGTGCCAGCAGCATCACAGGGTTTCGACGAACTTACGAGCAGTACTTC.

The gene calls are TRBV2 and TRBJ2-5; D is undetermined. This CDR3 comprises 11 residues. The V gene lost 8 bases and the J gene lost 9 bases, with 13 bases spanning the gap. Germline loops: CDR1 SNHLY, CDR2 FYNNEI. The CDR3 DNA follows: TGTGCCAGCGTGACCGTGGAGTCCCAGTACTTC. It translates to CASVTVESQYF.

The chain has TRBV27 and TRBJ2-1, with TRBD2 matching 7 bases. This CDR3 spans 14 amino acids. The germline V gene has CDR1 MNHEY and CDR2 SMNVEV (reference sequence). V shed 6 bases and J 4 bases; nucleotides not matched to a gene: 6. CDR3 region: CASSGLVGYNEQFF. As DNA, the CDR3 is TGTGCCAGCAGCGGACTAGTGGGTTACAATGAGCAGTTCTTC.

The chain combines TRBV4-2 with TRBJ1-6; tentatively, D is TRBD1 (6 bases). The CDR3 length is 16 residues. Germline CDR1 reads LGHNA; CDR2 reads YNFKEQ. The V and J ends lost 3 bases and 10 bases respectively, with 19 bases between them. CDR3 loop: CASSQGPTGSGSPLHF. The DNA for the CDR3 is TGTGCCAGCAGCCAGGGCCCAACAGGGTCGGGCTCACCCCTCCACTTT.

In this sample, this clonotype turned up a few times. This chain connects TRBV9 to TRBJ2-1; a possible D gene is TRBD2 (6 bases). From germline, CDR1 is SGDLS and CDR2 YYNGEE. V was pared by 0 bases and J by 8 bases, with 9 bases between. The CDR3 consists of 13 residues. DNA for the CDR3: TGTGCCAGCAGCGTAGGGGGGGAGGATGAGCAGTTCTTC. This translates into CASSVGGEDEQFF.

This rearrangement joins TRBV19 to TRBJ2-3; D call uncertain. The CDR3 totals 11 residues. Looked up from germline, CDR1 is LNHDA and CDR2 is SQIVND (reference sequence). Trimming left V 10 bases short and J 6 bases short, with 11 bases between. The CDR3 here is CATRDWDTQYF. The CDR3 DNA follows: TGTGCCACCCGCGATTGGGATACGCAGTATTTT.

On this clonotype: The junction departs from the called germline gene at one end, perhaps through a read error. The rearrangement uses TRBV2 and TRBJ2-1; a possible D gene is TRBD2 (7 bases). CDR3 length: 18 residues. Germline CDR1 reads SNHLY; CDR2 reads FYNNEI. CDR3 sequence (DNA): TGTGCCATCAGTTTAGAACGGGGGGCGACCCGGCCCTACAATGAGCAGTTCTTC. Protein product: CAISLERGATRPYNEQFF.

This chain's CDR3 is CSAENREDEQFF. The CDR3 DNA follows: TGCAGTGCTGAAAACAGGGAGGATGAGCAGTTCTTC. This sequence joins TRBV20-1 and TRBJ2-1; D tentatively fits TRBD1 or TRBD2 (6 bases each). The ends were cut back, 5 bases at V and 8 bases at J, with 13 bases in the middle. CDR3 length: 12 amino acids. CDR1 DFQATT and CDR2 SNEGSKA come from the germline V gene (reference sequence).

V usage is TRBV5-1 and J usage is TRBJ1-2; 9 bases match TRBD1. With V trimmed by 3 bases and J by 4 bases, 7 bases remained unmatched. The CDR3 is 15 amino acids. Per the germline V gene, CDR1 is SGHRS and CDR2 is YFSETQ. The CDR3 coding sequence is TGCGCCAGCAGCTCCGCCGGGACAGGGTTCTATGGCTACACCTTC. It encodes CASSSAGTGFYGYTF.

This clonotype has more than one count but fewer than ten. One junction end disagrees with the germline gene, perhaps due to a read error. V usage is TRBV20-1 and J usage is TRBJ2-3; a possible D gene is TRBD1 (5 bases). The CDR3 totals 13 residues. Germline CDR1 DFQATT, CDR2 SNEGSKA (reference sequence). CDR3 DNA sequence: TGCAGTGCTAGAGGCAGGGCCACAAATACGCAGTATTTT. Its protein product is CSARGRATNTQYF.

The CDR3 DNA sequence: TGCGCCAGCAGCCTCCGGGACAGTAGCTCCTACAATGAGCAGTTCTTC. Its protein product is CASSLRDSSSYNEQFF. This chain connects TRBV5-1 to TRBJ2-1; 7 bases map to TRBD1. With 4 bases clipped from V and 0 bases from J, the junction kept 7 bases outside the gene matches. Germline V gene data show CDR1 as SGHRS and CDR2 as YFSETQ. CDR3 size: 16 residues.

The chain links TRBV7-8 to TRBJ2-7; TRBD2 might be the D (5 bases). Trimming removed 3 bases at V and 3 bases at J, with 15 bases between. The CDR3 totals 15 residues. In germline, CDR1 is SGHVS, CDR2 FQNEAQ. The CDR3 sequence: CASSLGRPGYYEQYF. CDR3 DNA sequence: TGTGCCAGCAGCTTGGGCCGACCGGGGTACTACGAGCAGTACTTC.

CDR3 in DNA: TGTGCCAGCAGCTCAAACAGGAGGGGGGTGGGAAATGAGCAGTTCTTC. Protein: CASSSNRRGVGNEQFF. The chain couples TRBV5-6 to TRBJ2-1; perhaps D is TRBD1 or TRBD2 (6 bases each). Deletions cut 3 bases from V and 7 bases from J, with 20 bases between. In germline, CDR1 is SGHDT, CDR2 YYEEEE. This CDR3 is 16 amino acids long.